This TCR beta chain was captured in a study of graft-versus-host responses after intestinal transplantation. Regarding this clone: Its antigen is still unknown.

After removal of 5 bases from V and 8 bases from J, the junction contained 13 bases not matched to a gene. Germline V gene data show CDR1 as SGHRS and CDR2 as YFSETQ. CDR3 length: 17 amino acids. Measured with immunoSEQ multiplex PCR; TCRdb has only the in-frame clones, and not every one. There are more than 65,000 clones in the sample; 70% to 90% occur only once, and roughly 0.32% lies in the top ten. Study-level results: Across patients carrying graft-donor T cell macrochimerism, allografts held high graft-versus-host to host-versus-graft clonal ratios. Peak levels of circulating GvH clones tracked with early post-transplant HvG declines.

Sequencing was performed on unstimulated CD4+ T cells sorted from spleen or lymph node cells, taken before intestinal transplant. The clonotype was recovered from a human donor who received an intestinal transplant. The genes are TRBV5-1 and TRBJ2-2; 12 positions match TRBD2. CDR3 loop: CASSSGGLAGVFGELFF. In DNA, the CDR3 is TGCGCCAGCAGTTCGGGGGGACTAGCGGGCGTCTTTGGGGAGCTGTTTTTT.